Each of the 26 T cell receptor beta chains below was sequenced from the same sample in a study of shared clonotypes between healthy human individuals. The data were produced by immunoSEQ multiplex PCR, yet TCRdb's version contains in-frame clones alone and is incomplete. The sample includes fewer than 1.6 million clones, around 98.5% of them seen just once. The sample taken for sequencing was naive CD4+ T cells sorted from blood. Subset in this sample: CD45RA+ positively selected. Source of these receptors: a man in his thirties or forties in good health.

The chain has TRBV28 and TRBJ1-2, with 7 bases lining up with TRBD1. Looked up from germline, CDR1 is MDHEN and CDR2 is SYDVKM. CDR3 size: 14 residues. V lost 4 bases, J lost 0 bases, and 2 bases stayed unmatched. The CDR3 DNA follows: TGTGCCAGCAGTTGGACAGGATCTAACTATGGCTACACCTTC. Residues: CASSWTGSNYGYTF.

The chain employs TRBV4-3 and TRBJ2-7, with TRBD1 matching over 7 bases. CDR1 and CDR2 (germline): LGHNA, YSLEER. CDR3 length: 14 amino acids. J was trimmed by 6 bases and V by 0 bases; bases with no gene match: 5. CDR3 protein: CASSQEGQVGEQYF. The CDR3, as DNA: TGCGCCAGCAGCCAAGAAGGACAGGTCGGCGAGCAGTACTTC.

This clone came up once. The same CDR3 is also encoded by other DNA sequences in this sample. The chain joins TRBV7-9 to TRBJ1-4; D not resolved. Germline assignment: CDR1 SEHNR and CDR2 FQNEAQ (reference sequence). The CDR3 spans 11 residues. V was pared by 5 bases and J by 4 bases, with 2 bases between. As DNA, the CDR3 is TGTGCCAGCAGCCTTAATGAAAAACTGTTTTTT. Protein product: CASSLNEKLFF.

The chain carries TRBV18 and TRBJ2-7, with D perhaps matching TRBD2 (6 bases). Germline V gene lookup returns CDR1 KGHSH and CDR2 LQKENI. V shed 3 bases and J shed 2 bases, with 11 bases lying between them. The CDR3 consists of 14 residues. The DNA for the CDR3 is TGTGCCAGCTCACCTAGCGGTCAGGCCTACGAGCAGTACTTC. This translates into CASSPSGQAYEQYF.

This clone was counted once. The J gene is TRBJ2-3, the V gene TRBV27; D possibly corresponds to TRBD1 (6 bases). Germline V gene sequence: CDR1 MNHEY, CDR2 SMNVEV (reference sequence). The CDR3 sequence is 14 residues long. Trimming stripped 2 bases from V and 2 bases from J, with 8 bases between. The CDR3 is CASSLGQFTDTQYF. In DNA, the CDR3 is TGTGCCAGCAGTTTAGGACAGTTCACAGATACGCAGTATTTT.

The V and J genes are TRBV13 and TRBJ2-5; 14 nucleotides align to TRBD2. V lost 5 bases and J lost 5; bases outside the gene matches: 4. The CDR3 consists of 15 residues. Germline CDR1 PRHDT, CDR2 FYEKMQ (reference sequence). In DNA form, the CDR3 reads TGTGCCAGCAGCATCGGACTAGCGGGAGGTGAGACCCAGTACTTC. Translated, it gives CASSIGLAGGETQYF.

DNA for the CDR3: TGTGCCAGCAGCTGGCGGACAGGGACTAGCACAGATACGCAGTATTTT. This gives the protein CASSWRTGTSTDTQYF. The chain carries TRBV5-4 and TRBJ2-3, with 8 bases that match TRBD1. The CDR3 is 16 amino acids. Germline trimming cut 3 bases from V and 0 bases from J; bases unmatched to any gene: 6. Germline lookup yields CDR1 SGHNT and CDR2 YYREEE (reference sequence).

The V gene is TRBV15, the J gene TRBJ1-5, with D perhaps matching TRBD1 (5 bases). The germline V gene encodes CDR1 LNHNV and CDR2 YYDKDF (reference sequence). The V gene lost 4 bases and the J gene lost 3 bases, with 13 bases spanning the gap. The CDR3 sequence is 15 residues long. CDR3 in amino acids: CATSTAPQANQPQHF. The CDR3 coding sequence is TGTGCCACCAGCACAGCCCCACAGGCCAATCAGCCCCAGCATTTT.

This chain joins TRBV4-1 and TRBJ2-5; D is unresolved. This CDR3 is 13 amino acids long. V lost 4 bases and J lost 4, with 10 bases in between. Germline V gene sequence: CDR1 MGHRA, CDR2 YSYEKL. CDR3 nucleotide sequence: TGCGCCAGCAGCCGGATAATAGGAGAGACCCAGTACTTC. Translating gives CASSRIIGETQYF.

The rearrangement joins TRBV4-1 to TRBJ1-2, with unresolved D. Germline assignment: CDR1 MGHRA and CDR2 YSYEKL. Trimming pared 0 bases from V and 4 bases from J, leaving 9 bases between. The CDR3 runs to 14 residues. In nucleotides, the CDR3 is TGCGCCAGCAGCCAAGACTCCGGTGGCTATGGCTACACCTTC. Protein sequence: CASSQDSGGYGYTF.

The CDR3 DNA sequence: TGCGCCAGCAGCTCCATTAGCGGGAGCAATGAGCAGTTCTTC. This gives the protein CASSSISGSNEQFF. This chain uses TRBV5-1 with TRBJ2-1, with TRBD2 matching 9 bases. Germline V gives CDR1 SGHRS, CDR2 YFSETQ. The CDR3 consists of 14 residues. V gave up 3 bases and J gave up 6 bases; unmatched junction bases: 4.

The chain has TRBV18 and TRBJ1-3; no firm D call. Trimming shortened V by 6 bases and J by 3 bases, and 12 bases separated the two germline ends. CDR1 and CDR2 (germline): KGHSH, LQKENI. The CDR3 totals 14 residues. The CDR3 here is CASSDSGRGNTIYF. The CDR3 DNA is TGTGCCAGCTCGGACTCCGGGCGTGGAAACACCATATATTTT.

Here the CDR3 DNA reads TGTGCCAGCAGCGAGGAGCGGACTAGCACAGATACGCAGTATTTT. Amino acids: CASSEERTSTDTQYF. J is TRBJ2-3 and V is TRBV7-8, with a tentative D call TRBD2 (5 bases). CDR3 length equals 15 residues. Trimming shortened V by 5 bases and J by 0 bases, and 12 bases separated the two germline ends. Germline V lookup: CDR1 SGHVS, CDR2 FQNEAQ.

The genes are TRBV5-4 and TRBJ2-7; 11 nucleotides line up with TRBD1. V shed 4 bases, J shed 3 bases, and the junction held 6 bases outside the gene matches. This CDR3 is 15 amino acids long. Germline lookup yields CDR1 SGHNT and CDR2 YYREEE (reference sequence). For the CDR3, the DNA is TGTGCCAGCAGCCTGGGAGGGACAGGGGGCTACGAGCAGTACTTC. This codes for CASSLGGTGGYEQYF. The full variable domain, its missing parts supplied by reference TRBV5-4 and TRBJ2-7, is ETGVTQSPTHLIKTRGQQVTLRCSSQSGHNTVSWYQQALGQGPQFIFQYYREEENGRGNFPPRFSGLQFPNYSSELNVNALELDDSALYLCASSLGGTGGYEQYFGPGTRLTVT.

The chain couples TRBV7-9 to TRBJ2-1; TRBD1 is a possible D gene (6 bases). There are 10 residues in the CDR3. CDR1 and CDR2 from the germline V gene are SEHNR and FQNEAQ (reference sequence). V was clipped by 7 bases and J by 8 bases, with 6 bases between them. This CDR3 reads CASTGDEQFF. CDR3 nucleotides: TGTGCCAGCACAGGGGATGAGCAGTTCTTC.

V and J are TRBV30 and TRBJ1-3, with D hard to call. CDR1 GTSNPN and CDR2 SVGIG come from the germline V gene (reference sequence). This CDR3 contains 13 residues. Trimming took 7 bases from V and 0 from J, leaving 10 bases between them. The CDR3 loop is CAYTRTSGNTIYF. The CDR3 DNA follows: TGTGCCTACACACGGACCTCTGGAAACACCATATATTTT.

The rearrangement joins TRBV5-1 to TRBJ1-4; TRBD1 might be the D (5 bases). The CDR3 contains 16 residues. The ends were cut back, 1 base at V and 0 bases at J, with 10 bases in the middle. Germline lookup yields CDR1 SGHRS and CDR2 YFSETQ. CDR3 nucleotides: TGCGCCAGCAGCTTGCCCAGGGAAGCAACTAATGAAAAACTGTTTTTT. Its protein is CASSLPREATNEKLFF. The full variable domain, with the rest looked up from reference TRBV5-1 and TRBJ1-4, is KAGVTQTPRYLIKTRGQQVTLSCSPISGHRSVSWYQQTPGQGLQFLFEYFSETQRNKGNFPGRFSGRQFSNSRSEMNVSTLELGDSALYLCASSLPREATNEKLFFGSGTQLSVL.

The chain couples TRBV9 to TRBJ2-2; tentative D call: TRBD2 (5 bases). Trimming pared 4 bases from V and 1 base from J, leaving 17 bases between. Germline-derived CDR1 and CDR2 are SGDLS and YYNGEE. The CDR3 runs to 17 residues. The CDR3 here is CASSPRGSGLNTGELFF. The CDR3 region has the DNA TGTGCCAGCAGCCCGAGAGGGTCGGGATTGAACACCGGGGAGCTGTTTTTT.

This clone was counted a single time. This chain uses TRBV27 with TRBJ2-2, with TRBD2 identical over 9 bases. Germline V lookup: CDR1 MNHEY, CDR2 SMNVEV (reference sequence). After removal of 5 bases from V and 5 bases from J, the junction contained 15 bases not matched to a gene. This CDR3 has 18 residues. CDR3 amino acids: CASSPRELAGGLTGELFF. Here the CDR3 DNA reads TGTGCCAGCAGTCCCCGTGAGTTGGCGGGAGGGCTAACCGGGGAGCTGTTTTTT.

The J gene is TRBJ2-1, the V gene TRBV25-1; D possibly uses TRBD1 or TRBD2 (7 bases each). The germline V gene has CDR1 MGHDK and CDR2 SYGVNS. V lost 3 bases to trimming and J lost 12 bases, with 15 bases between them. CDR3 length: 13 residues. In DNA, the CDR3 is TGTGCCAGCAGTGATCAAGACAGGGAGGGGCAGTTCTTC. Amino acids: CASSDQDREGQFF.

The rearrangement joins TRBV5-4 to TRBJ1-2; D is unresolved. CDR1 SGHNT and CDR2 YYREEE come from the germline V gene (reference sequence). CDR3 length: 12 residues. V shed 4 bases and J shed 8 bases, with 12 bases lying between them. In DNA form, the CDR3 reads TGTGCCAGCAGCCTGCCAGTTGGCGGCTACACCTTC. Amino acids: CASSLPVGGYTF.

This clone was found once. The chain links TRBV28 to TRBJ2-7; 11 bases are a match to TRBD1. V lost 4 bases and J lost 0; bases outside the gene matches: 5. Germline V gene data show CDR1 as MDHEN and CDR2 as SYDVKM. This CDR3 is built from 16 residues. The CDR3, as DNA: TGTGCCAGCAGTTCAAGGGGACAGGGGGTCTCCTACGAGCAGTACTTC. It yields the protein CASSSRGQGVSYEQYF. The whole variable domain, filled in from reference TRBV28 and TRBJ2-7, reads DVKVTQSSRYLVKRTGEKVFLECVQDMDHENMFWYRQDPGLGLRLIYFSYDVKMKEKGDIPEGYSVSREKKERFSLILESASTNQTSMYLCASSSRGQGVSYEQYFGPGTRLTVT.

This clone is a singleton in its sample. Other DNA sequences of this sample code for an identical CDR3. The V and J genes are TRBV7-2 and TRBJ2-2; D not resolved. Between the trimmed V and J ends, which lost 5 bases and 5 bases, there was a span of 12 bases. The germline gives CDR1 SGHTA, CDR2 FQGNSA. There are 14 residues in the CDR3. CDR3 region: CASSRDGATGELFF. The CDR3 DNA follows: TGTGCCAGCAGCCGAGACGGAGCTACCGGGGAGCTGTTTTTT.

The rearrangement joins TRBV5-4 to TRBJ2-7; D gene ambiguous. The CDR3 is 13 amino acids. From germline, CDR1 is SGHNT and CDR2 YYREEE (reference sequence). With 0 bases removed from V and 5 bases from J, the gap between germline ends came to 9 bases. The DNA of the CDR3 is TGTGCCAGCAGCTTGGACACGGCTCACGAGCAGTACTTC. This translates into CASSLDTAHEQYF.

The rearrangement joins TRBV28 to TRBJ2-1, with 7 nucleotides matching TRBD2. In germline, CDR1 is MDHEN, CDR2 SYDVKM. The CDR3 runs to 15 residues. The ends lost 5 bases at V and 8 bases at J; junction bases unmatched: 12. For the CDR3, the DNA is TGTGCCAGCAGTCGGGCTGGCGGGAGAACATATGAGCAGTTCTTC. This gives the protein CASSRAGGRTYEQFF. The full variable domain, its missing parts supplied by reference TRBV28 and TRBJ2-1, is DVKVTQSSRYLVKRTGEKVFLECVQDMDHENMFWYRQDPGLGLRLIYFSYDVKMKEKGDIPEGYSVSREKKERFSLILESASTNQTSMYLCASSRAGGRTYEQFFGPGTRLTVL.

The rearrangement joins TRBV5-1 to TRBJ2-2; 7 bases line up with TRBD1. The germline gives CDR1 SGHRS, CDR2 YFSETQ. V was clipped by 0 bases and J by 1 base; unmatched bases: 12. CDR3 length: 19 amino acids. CDR3 bases: TGCGCCAGCAGCTTGGACTTACTCCACGGGACAGTGAACACCGGGGAGCTGTTTTTT. Translation: CASSLDLLHGTVNTGELFF.